This T cell receptor (beta chain) originates from a study of post-analysis software for immune sequencing data. Broader study findings: Relative to controls, patients with multiple sclerosis showed significantly lower normalized Chao1 diversity. Included in a set of about 5 TRBV segments more frequent in patients than controls were TRBV5-6, TRBV5-1 and TRBV20-1.

Tagging with unique molecular identifiers was a feature of the TCR beta cDNA libraries. TCRdb itself ran the PCR reads through MiXCR, one entry per CDR3 protein. The data show more than 500,000 distinct CDR3 sequences, around a third seen once. The germline V gene has CDR1 SGHDN and CDR2 FVKESK. Trimming stripped 0 bases from V and 4 bases from J, with 12 bases between. The CDR3 is 15 amino acids. This clonotype was detected only once. No antigen is known for it. The sequence came from a girl aged 2-17 years with multiple sclerosis. V gene TRBV14 combines with J gene TRBJ2-5, with TRBD2 as a possible D gene (5 bases). Sample: blood. In DNA form, the CDR3 reads TGTGCCAGCAGCCAAGAGGGAGTTCCCTCAGAGACCCAGTACTTC. This encodes CASSQEGVPSETQYF.